This TCR beta chain emerged from a study of cytomegalovirus exposure and HLA in healthy donors. CDR3 size: 14 residues. Trimming took off 3 bases at V and 8 bases at J, with 16 bases between the two ends. Germline assignment: CDR1 ENHRY and CDR2 SYGVKD. Study-wide results and limits: Most TCRs appeared rarely, but some public TCRs recurred in many donors.

With 60 Vbeta and 13 Jbeta primers, the PCR was carried out. Sequencing used immunoSEQ multiplex PCR; TCRdb keeps in-frame clones, though not all of them. The sample consists of 210,000 or so clones, over 60% of them appearing once. In regard to this clone: The antigen is not known.

The V call is TRBV10-3, the J call TRBJ1-1, with D tentatively TRBD1 (5 bases). The sample consisted of PBMCs. The sequence was collected from a woman in her 30s in good health and CMV-seropositive. CDR3 sequence (DNA): TGTGCCATCAGTGAAGGGGTCCAGACAACAGAAGCTTTCTTT. This codes for CAISEGVQTTEAFF.